This T cell receptor beta chain was identified in a study of lymphopenia after photon versus proton radiotherapy. TCRdb's copy holds only in-frame clones and misses some; the assay was immunoSEQ multiplex PCR. The sample records tens of thousands of clones, 83% being singletons. This receptor was taken from a man aged 45 to 65 with gastric cancer. The sample consisted of peripheral blood, taken from a patient treated with photon-based radiotherapy.

For the CDR3, the DNA is TGTGCCAGCACCCGGTCGAGAACAACTAATGAAAAACTGTTTTTT. Translation gives CASTRSRTTNEKLFF. The chain recombines TRBV13 with TRBJ1-4; D is uncertain. CDR1 and CDR2 from the germline V gene are PRHDT and FYEKMQ (reference sequence). The ends were cut back, 7 bases at V and 0 bases at J, with 12 bases in the middle. This CDR3 is built from 15 residues. Drawing the rest from reference TRBV13 and TRBJ1-4, the complete variable domain is AAGVIQSPRHLIKEKRETATLKCYPIPRHDTVYWYQQGPGQDPQFLISFYEKMQSDKGSIPDRFSAQQFSDYHSELNMSSLELGDSALYFCASTRSRTTNEKLFFGSGTQLSVL.